What follows are 27 T cell receptor beta chains derived from one specimen sequenced in a study of blood T cell repertoires in COVID-19. Data came from immunoSEQ multiplex PCR; TCRdb stores just in-frame clones and leaves some out. The sample includes some 400,000 clones, around 87% seen only once; the top ten take over 2%. Sequencing input: peripheral blood. The receptor source for this set is a woman aged 60-75 years with COVID-19, enrolled during active disease.

This CDR3 is CASSQPTAGPAGHEQYF. CDR3 coding DNA: TGTGCCAGCAGCCAACCTACGGCGGGGCCAGCTGGCCACGAGCAGTACTTC. J is TRBJ2-7 and V is TRBV3-1 (or the pseudogene TRBV3-2); D may be TRBD2 (6 bases). Germline V gene data show CDR1 as LGHDT and CDR2 as YNNKEL (reference sequence). The CDR3 is 17 residues long. Trimming removed 2 bases from V and 5 bases from J, with 22 bases in between.

The chain has TRBV29-1 and TRBJ1-5; D ambiguous. The germline V gene has CDR1 SQVTM and CDR2 ANQGSEA. CDR3 length equals 12 residues. V gave up 6 bases and J gave up 0 bases, with 6 bases separating them. This CDR3 is CSVSDSNQPQHF. CDR3 bases: TGCAGCGTCTCAGATAGCAATCAGCCCCAGCATTTT.

The gene calls are TRBV5-1 and TRBJ1-4, with 7 bases identical to TRBD1. The junction had 4 bases not matched to a gene; V was cut back by 3 bases and J by 5 bases. This CDR3 contains 14 residues. Germline lookup yields CDR1 SGHRS and CDR2 YFSETQ. The CDR3 sequence is CASSWGTENEKLFF. CDR3 nucleotide sequence: TGCGCCAGCAGCTGGGGGACAGAAAATGAAAAACTGTTTTTT. The full variable domain, its missing parts supplied by reference TRBV5-1 and TRBJ1-4, is KAGVTQTPRYLIKTRGQQVTLSCSPISGHRSVSWYQQTPGQGLQFLFEYFSETQRNKGNFPGRFSGRQFSNSRSEMNVSTLELGDSALYLCASSWGTENEKLFFGSGTQLSVL.

The CDR3 sequence: CASSPADRGYGYTF. CDR3 DNA: TGCGCCAGCAGCCCCGCAGACAGGGGCTATGGCTACACCTTC. This chain links TRBV4-1 with TRBJ1-2; 8 bases map to TRBD1. The CDR3 is 14 residues long. J was trimmed by 4 bases and V by 4 bases; bases with no gene match: 5. Germline V gives CDR1 MGHRA, CDR2 YSYEKL.

The chain links TRBV10-3 to TRBJ2-1; 9 positions agree with TRBD2. The CDR3 is 16 amino acids. V was pared by 4 bases and J by 0 bases, with 4 bases of the junction left unmatched. Germline loops: CDR1 ENHRY, CDR2 SYGVKD. The CDR3 DNA reads as TGTGCCATCAGTGCGGCTAGCGGGGCCTCCTACAATGAGCAGTTCTTC. It encodes CAISAASGASYNEQFF.

V usage is TRBV6-4 and J usage is TRBJ2-1; a possible D gene is TRBD1 (5 bases). V was trimmed by 5 bases and J by 7 bases, leaving 18 bases between them. CDR1 and CDR2 from the germline V gene are MRHNA and SNTAGT. This CDR3 is 15 amino acids long. The chain's CDR3 is CASSNDFQGRNEQFF. In nucleotides, the CDR3 is TGTGCCAGCAGTAACGACTTCCAGGGTCGGAATGAGCAGTTCTTC.

The J gene is TRBJ1-6, the V gene TRBV18; 7 bases match TRBD1. The CDR3 spans 14 residues. The V gene end was trimmed by 5 bases and the J gene end by 7 bases; junction bases not matched to a gene: 5. The germline V gene encodes CDR1 KGHSH and CDR2 LQKENI. The DNA for the CDR3 is TGTGCCAGCTCAAGAGACAGGGCGAATTCACCCCTCCACTTT. Amino acid sequence: CASSRDRANSPLHF.

The CDR3 nucleotides are TGTGCCAGCAGCCACGGACAAGCCAGAGGCTACACCTTC. Protein product: CASSHGQARGYTF. The chain has TRBV3-1 (or the pseudogene TRBV3-2) and TRBJ1-2; D possibly corresponds to TRBD1 (5 bases). Germline CDR1 is LGHDT and CDR2 is YNNKEL (reference sequence). Trimming stripped 3 bases from V and 8 bases from J, with 13 bases between. CDR3 length: 13 residues.

V gene TRBV30 combines with J gene TRBJ1-1, with D maybe TRBD1 (6 bases). Trimming took off 3 bases at V and 6 bases at J, with 26 bases between the two ends. Germline assignment: CDR1 GTSNPN and CDR2 SVGIG (reference sequence). The CDR3 runs 17 residues. The CDR3 sequence: CAWRGIGQGIMISEAFF. The CDR3 nucleotides are TGTGCCTGGAGGGGGATAGGGCAGGGGATAATGATTTCTGAAGCTTTCTTT.

The chain recombines TRBV18 with TRBJ2-5; 8 nucleotides align to TRBD1. Germline V gene lookup returns CDR1 KGHSH and CDR2 LQKENI. CDR3 length: 15 residues. Germline trimming cut 1 base from V and 5 bases from J; bases unmatched to any gene: 6. The CDR3 DNA reads as TGTGCCAGCTCACCACAGGACAGGGTTGGTGAGACCCAGTACTTC. Its protein is CASSPQDRVGETQYF.

The chain joins TRBV3-1 (or the pseudogene TRBV3-2) to TRBJ2-1; a possible D gene is TRBD2 (6 bases). Germline V gene sequence: CDR1 LGHDT, CDR2 YNNKEL (reference sequence). This CDR3 has 18 residues. Trimming shortened V by 4 bases and J by 8 bases, and 27 bases separated the two germline ends. In nucleotides, the CDR3 is TGTGCCAGCAGCCGAACAAACCTGGGACTTGGACTCGGCTATGAGCAGTTCTTC. As protein: CASSRTNLGLGLGYEQFF.

J is TRBJ2-6 and V is TRBV19, with 7 bases aligning to TRBD1. Germline V gene lookup returns CDR1 LNHDA and CDR2 SQIVND (reference sequence). The J segment lost 4 bases and the V segment lost 6 bases, leaving 12 bases of the junction unmatched. The CDR3 is 17 amino acids. Written as DNA, the CDR3 is TGTGCCAGTAGGCCAGACAGGGCTGCGTTAGGGGCCAACGTCCTGACTTTC. Amino acids: CASRPDRAALGANVLTF.

V is TRBV6-5 and J is TRBJ2-5; D gene unclear. CDR3 size: 13 residues. The germline V gene encodes CDR1 MNHEY and CDR2 SVGAGI. Trimming pared 6 bases from V and 5 bases from J, leaving 13 bases between. DNA of the CDR3: TGTGCCAGCAGCGTCATAACGGAGGAGACCCAGTACTTC. It specifies CASSVITEETQYF.

This rearrangement joins TRBV9 to TRBJ1-1; D perhaps matches TRBD1 (6 bases). Germline values: CDR1 SGDLS, CDR2 YYNGEE. There are 15 residues in the CDR3. The ends were cut back, 0 bases at V and 2 bases at J, with 11 bases in the middle. Written as DNA, the CDR3 is TGTGCCAGCAGCGTAGGTAACAGGGCAAACACTGAAGCTTTCTTT. It codes for CASSVGNRANTEAFF.

J is TRBJ1-1 and V is TRBV7-3, with 7 bases that match TRBD1. Per germline, CDR1 SGHTA and CDR2 FQGTGA. The CDR3 covers 15 residues. Trimming cost V 3 bases and J 4 bases; bases outside gene matches: 8. The CDR3, as DNA: TGTGCCAGCAGCTTGACAGGGCCGGGAGTCACTGAAGCTTTCTTT. It encodes CASSLTGPGVTEAFF.

The chain has TRBV18 and TRBJ1-6; 9 bases fit TRBD1. The V gene end was trimmed by 2 bases and the J gene end by 8 bases; junction bases not matched to a gene: 10. Germline-derived CDR1 and CDR2 are KGHSH and LQKENI. This CDR3 has 17 amino acids. The CDR3 is CASSPIGGTGKHSPLHF. CDR3 in DNA: TGTGCCAGCTCACCAATCGGGGGGACAGGGAAACATTCACCCCTCCACTTT. Supplemented by reference TRBV18 and TRBJ1-6, the full variable domain reads NAGVMQNPRHLVRRRGQEARLRCSPMKGHSHVYWYRQLPEEGLKFMVYLQKENIIDESGMPKERFSAEFPKEGPSILRIQQVVRGDSAAYFCASSPIGGTGKHSPLHFGNGTRLTVT.

The chain combines TRBV4-1 with TRBJ1-1, with no clear D. Deletions cut 1 base from V and 10 bases from J, with 19 bases between. CDR3 length: 15 residues. Germline CDR1 and CDR2: MGHRA and YSYEKL. The CDR3 loop is CASSQAREFGVAAFF. CDR3 bases: TGCGCCAGCAGCCAAGCTAGGGAGTTCGGGGTAGCAGCTTTCTTT.

V and J are TRBV7-3 and TRBJ2-2; TRBD2 might be the D (5 bases). V lost 1 base, J lost 6 bases, and 6 bases lay in between. Germline CDR1 and CDR2: SGHTA and FQGTGA. The CDR3 is 13 amino acids. CDR3 loop: CASSLSGSGELFF. The CDR3 region has the DNA TGTGCCAGCAGCTTAAGCGGGTCCGGGGAGCTGTTTTTT.

The chain has TRBV5-1 and TRBJ2-2, with unresolved D. CDR3 length: 14 residues. Germline values: CDR1 SGHRS, CDR2 YFSETQ. Trimming shortened V by 1 base and J by 0 bases, and 4 bases separated the two germline ends. In DNA, the CDR3 is TGCGCCAGCAGCTTGACACCGAACACCGGGGAGCTGTTTTTT. This gives the protein CASSLTPNTGELFF.

The V gene is TRBV19, the J gene TRBJ1-6; D uncertain. The V gene lost 2 bases and the J gene lost 3 bases, with 11 bases spanning the gap. Germline V gene lookup returns CDR1 LNHDA and CDR2 SQIVND (reference sequence). This CDR3 contains 16 residues. Here the CDR3 DNA reads TGTGCCAGTAGTATAAGAACAGAATTCTATAATTCACCCCTCCACTTT. Protein product: CASSIRTEFYNSPLHF.

The chain joins TRBV7-9 to TRBJ1-3; D uncertain. The CDR3 extends over 14 amino acids. V was trimmed by 7 bases and J by 1 base, leaving 11 bases between them. Germline CDR1 and CDR2: SEHNR and FQNEAQ (reference sequence). For the CDR3, the DNA is TGTGCCAGCATGAGGTACGCTTCTGGAAACACCATATATTTT. This gives the protein CASMRYASGNTIYF.

A note on this clone: Other DNA sequences in the same sample also yield this CDR3. The J gene is TRBJ1-5, the V gene TRBV18; D gene unclear. The ends were cut back, 6 bases at V and 2 bases at J, with 8 bases in the middle. Germline V lookup: CDR1 KGHSH, CDR2 LQKENI. The CDR3 contains 13 residues. CDR3 bases: TGTGCCAGCTCCCCCAGTGGCAATCAGCCCCAGCATTTT. Its translation is CASSPSGNQPQHF.

This chain uses TRBV5-5 with TRBJ1-5, with TRBD1 matching over 7 bases. The V gene end was trimmed by 2 bases and the J gene end by 1 base; junction bases not matched to a gene: 9. The CDR3 sequence is 17 residues long. The germline V gene encodes CDR1 SGHKS and CDR2 YYEKEE (reference sequence). The CDR3 reads CASSFWIGGMSNQPQHF. Written as DNA, the CDR3 is TGTGCCAGCAGCTTTTGGATAGGGGGCATGAGCAATCAGCCCCAGCATTTT. Looking up the rest from reference TRBV5-5 and TRBJ1-5 gives the full variable domain: DAGVTQSPTHLIKTRGQQVTLRCSPISGHKSVSWYQQVLGQGPQFIFQYYEKEERGRGNFPDRFSARQFPNYSSELNVNALLLGDSALYLCASSFWIGGMSNQPQHFGDGTRLSIL.

This sequence joins TRBV7-3 and TRBJ1-1; 7 nucleotides match TRBD1. With 0 bases clipped from V and 3 bases from J, the junction kept 1 base outside the gene matches. In germline, CDR1 is SGHTA, CDR2 FQGTGA. The CDR3 is made up of 14 amino acids. The CDR3 DNA sequence: TGTGCCAGCAGCTTAACGACAGGGTACACTGAAGCTTTCTTT. Amino acid sequence: CASSLTTGYTEAFF.

The chain uses TRBV5-4 and TRBJ2-3; possibly TRBD1 for D (5 bases). CDR3 length: 15 amino acids. The germline V gene encodes CDR1 SGHNT and CDR2 YYREEE (reference sequence). Trimming pared 2 bases from V and 2 bases from J, leaving 12 bases between. The CDR3 DNA reads TGTGCCAGCAGCTTAGCCTCGACAGTCACAGATACGCAGTATTTT. Translation: CASSLASTVTDTQYF.

The chain is built from TRBV19 and TRBJ2-7; tentative D call: TRBD2 (5 bases). V lost 6 bases and J lost 2, with 11 bases in between. There are 13 residues in the CDR3. CDR1 and CDR2 (germline): LNHDA, SQIVND (reference sequence). CDR3 nucleotide sequence: TGTGCCAGTAGCCCACTCGGGACCTACGAGCAGTACTTC. This translates into CASSPLGTYEQYF.

The chain employs TRBV7-2 and TRBJ2-7; no clear D gene. The CDR3 covers 14 residues. Germline V CDR1 and CDR2: SGHTA, FQGNSA. Trimming removed 1 base from V and 0 bases from J, with 7 bases in between. The CDR3 here is CASSLGQYSYEQYF. DNA for the CDR3: TGTGCCAGCAGCTTAGGTCAGTACTCCTACGAGCAGTACTTC.